This T cell receptor beta chain was recovered during a study of blood T cell repertoires in COVID-19. Turning to the study itself: Sites across the United States, Italy and Spain contributed samples from acute and convalescent COVID-19. T cells, B-cell-depleted T cells, or PBMCs supplied cDNA or gDNA.

Only one count was recorded for this clone. Germline CDR1 reads SGHAT; CDR2 reads FQNNGV. Trimming cost V 6 bases and J 2 bases; bases outside gene matches: 14. The CDR3 runs 18 residues. In the study's own analysis: Amplified reference gene primers provided the basis for estimating nucleated cell counts. The repertoire was sequenced with immunoSEQ multiplex PCR; TCRdb's copy has only in-frame clones and lacks some. That table furnishes V, J and clone size, whereas the DNA furnished D and trimming. The data hold 60,000 to 90,000 clones, with about 79% observed a single time. This chain uses TRBV11-2 with TRBJ2-3; TRBD2 matches 10 bases. This receptor was taken from a woman between 50 and 59 years old with acute or convalescent COVID-19. The sample taken for sequencing was peripheral blood. CDR3 DNA sequence: TGTGCCAGCAGGCTTAGGGTAGGGCTAGCGGGGGACACAGATACGCAGTATTTT. Protein product: CASRLRVGLAGDTDTQYF.